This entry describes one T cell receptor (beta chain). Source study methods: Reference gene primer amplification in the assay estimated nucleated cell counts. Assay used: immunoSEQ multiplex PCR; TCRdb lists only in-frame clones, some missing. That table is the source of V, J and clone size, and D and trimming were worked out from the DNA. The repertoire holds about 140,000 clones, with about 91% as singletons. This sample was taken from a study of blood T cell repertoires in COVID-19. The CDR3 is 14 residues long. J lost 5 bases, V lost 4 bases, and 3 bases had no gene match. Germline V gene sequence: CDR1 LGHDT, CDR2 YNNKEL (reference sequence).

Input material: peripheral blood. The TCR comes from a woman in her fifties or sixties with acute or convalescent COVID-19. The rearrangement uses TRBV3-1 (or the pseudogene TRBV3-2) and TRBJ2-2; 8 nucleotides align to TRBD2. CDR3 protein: CASSPGRGTGELFF. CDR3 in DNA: TGTGCCAGCAGCCCCGGGAGGGGGACCGGGGAGCTGTTTTTT.